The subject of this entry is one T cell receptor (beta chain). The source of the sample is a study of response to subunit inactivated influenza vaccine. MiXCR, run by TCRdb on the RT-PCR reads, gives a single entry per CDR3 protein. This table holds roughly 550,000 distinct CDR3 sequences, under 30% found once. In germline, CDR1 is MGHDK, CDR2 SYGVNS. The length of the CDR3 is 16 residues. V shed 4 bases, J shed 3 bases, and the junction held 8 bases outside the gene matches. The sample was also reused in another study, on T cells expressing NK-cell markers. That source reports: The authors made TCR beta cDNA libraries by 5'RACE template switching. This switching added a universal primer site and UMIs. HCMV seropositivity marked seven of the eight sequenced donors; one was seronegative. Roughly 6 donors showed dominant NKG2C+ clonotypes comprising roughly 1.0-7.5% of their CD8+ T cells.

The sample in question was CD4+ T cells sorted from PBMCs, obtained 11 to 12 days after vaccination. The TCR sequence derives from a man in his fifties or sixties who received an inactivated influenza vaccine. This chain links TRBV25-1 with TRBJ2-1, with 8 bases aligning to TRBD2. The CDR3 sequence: CASSGSGTTNYNEQFF. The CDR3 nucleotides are TGTGCCAGCAGTGGTAGCGGGACCACAAACTACAATGAGCAGTTCTTC. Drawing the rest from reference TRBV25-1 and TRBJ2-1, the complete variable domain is EADIYQTPRYLVIGTGKKITLECSQTMGHDKMYWYQQDPGMELHLIHYSYGVNSTEKGDLSSESTVSRIRTEHFPLTLESARPSHTSQYLCASSGSGTTNYNEQFFGPGTRLTVL.